This is a list of T cell receptor beta chains from one sample in a study of Graves' ophthalmopathy and Graves' hyperthyroidism. MiXCR was run by TCRdb on the multiplex PCR reads, yielding one entry per CDR3 protein. The sample carries 220,000 or so distinct CDR3 sequences, 20% to 25% recorded once. Sequenced: peripheral blood. These receptors were taken from a woman aged 45-59 years with Graves' ophthalmopathy. CDR3s include the opening cysteine and the closing phenylalanine or tryptophan. D genes are given only for firm matches. Size is omitted from some rows. Given values are once, few, many or a class for expanded clones.

v_call	d_call	clone_size	j_call	cdr3_nt	cdr3_aa
TRBV12-3/TRBV12-4	.	many	TRBJ1-1	TGTGCCAGCAGGACAGGCGGGGGCACTGAAGCTTTCTTT	CASRTGGGTEAFF
TRBV12-3/TRBV12-4	TRBD1	many	TRBJ2-5	TGTGCCAGCAGCAGGGGGATTAGAACCCAGTACTTC	CASSRGIRTQYF
TRBV6-1	.	many	TRBJ1-3	TGTGCCAGCAGTGAACGTGGTCGAAACACCATATATTTT	CASSERGRNTIYF
TRBV13	.	.	TRBJ2-7	TGTGCCAGCAGCAGGGTCGGAAGCTCCTACGAGCAGTCCTTC	CASSRVGSSYEQSF
TRBV28	.	many	TRBJ1-2	TGTGCCAGCAGCCCAGGACTGTTCTATGGCTACACCTTC	CASSPGLFYGYTF
TRBV20-1	.	many	TRBJ2-7	TGCAGTGCTGTTCGCAGGGATCGGGGCGAGCAGTACTTC	CSAVRRDRGEQYF
TRBV7-2	TRBD1	many	TRBJ1-1	TGTGCCAGCAGCGAGGGAGGGGGACAGGGGTTTGAAGCTTTCTTT	CASSEGGGQGFEAFF
TRBV27	.	many	TRBJ1-6	TGTGCCAGCAGTTTTAAAGGGACCTGGGGTTCACCCCTCCACTTT	CASSFKGTWGSPLHF
TRBV29-1	.	.	TRBJ1-1	TGCAGCGTTGAAAGGGGGGACACTGAAGCTTTCTTT	CSVERGDTEAFF
TRBV20-1	TRBD2	few	TRBJ2-2	TGCAGTGCTAGATCGGGGGGGTTGGGCACCGGGGAGCTGTTTTTT	CSARSGGLGTGELFF
TRBV6-2/TRBV6-3	.	many	TRBJ2-7	TGTGCCAGCAGTCGACAAGTGGAGTTCGCCGAGCAGTACTTC	CASSRQVEFAEQYF
TRBV11-2	.	.	TRBJ1-2	TGTGCCAGCAGCCCGCAGGCCATGGGGAGGGGGGTTAGAGAAGGCTACACCTTC	CASSPQAMGRGVREGYTF
TRBV3-1	.	.	TRBJ2-6	TGTGCCAGCAGCCTACGCGGGACAGCTGGGGCCAACGTCCTGACTTTC	CASSLRGTAGANVLTF
TRBV7-9	TRBD1	many	TRBJ2-5	TGTGCCAGCAGCCGACAGGGGGGAAAAGAGACCCAGTACTTC	CASSRQGGKETQYF
TRBV6-5	.	once	TRBJ1-2	TGTGCCAGCAGTTACGTTGTGGGGGAAGGGGGATATGGCTACACCTTC	CASSYVVGEGGYGYTF
TRBV20-1	.	few	TRBJ2-5	TGCAGTGCTAGGGACTCGGGCCGCCGGGGCCGTGAGACCCAGTACTTC	CSARDSGRRGRETQYF
TRBV6-5	.	many	TRBJ1-5	TGTGCCAGCAGGCAACCTCGGGACATCGTTTCTAATCAGCCCCAGCATTTT	CASRQPRDIVSNQPQHF
TRBV5-1	TRBD1	many	TRBJ1-5	TGCGCCAGCAGCAAGGGACAGCTCAATCAGCCCCAGCATTTT	CASSKGQLNQPQHF
TRBV27	.	once	TRBJ1-6	TGTGCCAGCAGTTTATCCCGGGGGTCGAGTGTTTCACCCCTCCACTTT	CASSLSRGSSVSPLHF
TRBV20-1	.	many	TRBJ2-5	TGCAGTGCTCTTGGGGGTAGCGTGTACCAAGAGACCCAGTACTTC	CSALGGSVYQETQYF
TRBV5-1	TRBD1	many	TRBJ1-1	TGCGCCAGCAGCTCCCAGGGGGCCACTGAAGCTTTCTTT	CASSSQGATEAFF
TRBV15	TRBD1	many	TRBJ1-1	TGTGCCACCAGAAGGGGACAGATGAACACTGAAGCTTTCTTT	CATRRGQMNTEAFF
TRBV6-1	TRBD1	many	TRBJ2-7	TGTGCCAGCAGTGCGGGACAGGATCTCTACGAGCAGTACTTC	CASSAGQDLYEQYF
TRBV18	.	many	TRBJ1-1	TGTGCCAGCTCACGGGTTAGGGACACTGAAGCTTTCTTT	CASSRVRDTEAFF
TRBV7-9	.	few	TRBJ2-2	TGTGCCAGCAGCTCCCCCTGGGACCCGGGGGAGCTGTTTTTT	CASSSPWDPGELFF
TRBV28	TRBD2	many	TRBJ2-7	TGTGCCAGCAGTTCGACAGGACTAGCGGGAGGTGGTTCCTACGAGCAGTACTTC	CASSSTGLAGGGSYEQYF
TRBV13	.	many	TRBJ2-6	TGTGCCAGCAGCTTTCGTGGCGCTGGGGCCAACGTCCTGACTTTC	CASSFRGAGANVLTF
TRBV2	.	many	TRBJ1-6	TGTGCCAGCACCCGTGGGTTGGGGTCACCCCTCCACTTT	CASTRGLGSPLHF
TRBV4-1	.	many	TRBJ1-2	TGCGCCAGCAGCCAAATAGGGGTTACTTATGGCTACACCTTC	CASSQIGVTYGYTF
TRBV19	TRBD1	many	TRBJ1-6	TGTGCCAGTAGTACTCTTTGGACAGGGGAATCACCCCTCCACTTT	CASSTLWTGESPLHF
TRBV25-1	TRBD1	many	TRBJ1-1	TGTGCCAGCAGTGAAGGGGAAGGGGGCTTAGGTTGGAACACTGAAGCTTTCTTT	CASSEGEGGLGWNTEAFF
TRBV20-1	.	many	TRBJ1-2	TGCAGTGCCGCCAGCGGGGAGGCCAACTATGGCTACACCTTC	CSAASGEANYGYTF
TRBV25-1	TRBD2	many	TRBJ2-5	TGTGCCAGCAGTGCTTTAGCGGGATTAAGGGAGACCCAGTACTTC	CASSALAGLRETQYF
TRBV25-1	.	many	TRBJ1-2	TGTGCCAGCAGCGCCCTTTATGGCTACACCTTC	CASSALYGYTF
TRBV11-3	.	many	TRBJ1-1	TGTGCCAGCAGCTTAGGCAGAAACGCCATGAACACTGAAGCTTTCTTT	CASSLGRNAMNTEAFF
TRBV20-1	TRBD2	many	TRBJ2-5	TGCAGTGCTCCTGCGGGGGGTAAAGAGACCCAGTACTTC	CSAPAGGKETQYF
TRBV27	.	many	TRBJ2-7	TGTGCCAGCAGTCTAGGTGGACGCGCATACGAGCAGTACTTC	CASSLGGRAYEQYF
TRBV11-2	TRBD2	.	TRBJ2-7	TGTGCCAGCAGCTCCCCGGGACTAGACTCCTACGAGCAGTACTTC	CASSSPGLDSYEQYF
TRBV6-5	.	.	TRBJ1-1	TGTGCCAGCAGTTCCAGGGTGGGGAACACTGAAGCTTTCTTT	CASSSRVGNTEAFF
TRBV20-1	TRBD1	.	TRBJ1-6	TGCAGTGCTCGCGGGGGACAGGGGTCACCCCGCCACTTT	CSARGGQGSPRHF
TRBV5-6	.	.	TRBJ1-1	TGTGCCAGCACTAGCAACAGGGTTGGTGAAGCTTTATTT	CASTSNRVGEALF
TRBV6-2/TRBV6-3	.	many	TRBJ1-2	TGTGCCAGCAGTAAACTCGGAAGTAGGGCTGGTGGCTACACCTTC	CASSKLGSRAGGYTF
TRBV7-6	TRBD1	many	TRBJ2-7	TGTGCCAGCACTAAACTGGGACAGGGGAGCTACGAGCAGTACTTC	CASTKLGQGSYEQYF
TRBV12-3/TRBV12-4	.	.	TRBJ1-6	TGTGCCAGCAGTTTACGGGGAGATAATTCACCCCTCCACTTT	CASSLRGDNSPLHF
TRBV7-2	.	.	TRBJ1-1	TGTGCCAGCAGCCTGGACATGATGAACACTGAAGCTTTCTTT	CASSLDMMNTEAFF
TRBV20-1	.	many	TRBJ1-2	TGCAGTGCTAGTATTTCGGGGGTCGTCTATGGCTACACCTTC	CSASISGVVYGYTF
TRBV19	TRBD1	many	TRBJ1-6	TGTGCCAGTAGGAGACAGGGCGATTCACCCCTCCACTTT	CASRRQGDSPLHF
TRBV5-1	TRBD1	many	TRBJ1-1	TGCGCCAGCAGCCGGGACAGTGTCACTGAAGCTTTCTTT	CASSRDSVTEAFF
TRBV11-2	.	many	TRBJ1-6	TGTGCCAGCAGCTCCGATATGGATAATTCACCCCTCCACTTT	CASSSDMDNSPLHF
TRBV12-3/TRBV12-4	.	many	TRBJ1-3	TGTGCCAGCAGGCCCGGGCAGAGTGGAAACACCATATATTTT	CASRPGQSGNTIYF
TRBV6-1	TRBD1	.	TRBJ1-5	TGTGCCAGCAGCACCACAGGGGAAAAGCCCCAGCATTTT	CASSTTGEKPQHF
TRBV20-1	.	.	TRBJ2-7	TGCAGTGCTAGAGACCGACGACTAGATCTATACGAGCAGTACTTC	CSARDRRLDLYEQYF
TRBV24-1	.	.	TRBJ2-5	TGTGCCACCAGTGATTTTAAACAGAGACAAGAGACCCAGTACTTC	CATSDFKQRQETQYF
TRBV6-1	.	.	TRBJ2-7	TGTGCCAGCAGTAGGCCTGGTTACGAGCAGTACTTC	CASSRPGYEQYF
TRBV7-2	.	many	TRBJ2-7	TGTGCCAGCAGCTTAGCGGGGGACCCGAGCTACGAGCAGTACTTC	CASSLAGDPSYEQYF